The 30 T cell receptor beta chains listed next were all sequenced from one sample in a study of cytomegalovirus exposure and HLA in healthy donors. Repertoires were generated with immunoSEQ multiplex PCR, while TCRdb's copy carries only in-frame clones and drops some. The sample contains about 220,000 clones, 90% to 95% of which appear only once. Sequencing was carried out using PBMCs. Source of these receptors: a woman aged 18-30 years in good health and CMV-seronegative.

V usage is TRBV11-2 and J usage is TRBJ1-5; D is ambiguous. CDR3 length equals 15 residues. The V end was cut by 0 bases, the J end by 1 base, with 7 bases between. Looked up from germline, CDR1 is SGHAT and CDR2 is FQNNGV. The CDR3 nucleotides read TGTGCCAGCAGCTTAGAGAGTAAGAGCAATCAGCCCCAGCATTTT. Translating it yields CASSLESKSNQPQHF.

The J gene is TRBJ2-1, the V gene TRBV11-2, with a tentative D call TRBD1 (6 bases). CDR1 SGHAT and CDR2 FQNNGV come from the germline V gene. Trimming pared 2 bases from V and 3 bases from J, leaving 8 bases between. This CDR3 is built from 14 residues. CDR3 loop: CASSLTTGYNEQFF. The CDR3 bases are TGTGCCAGCAGCTTAACGACAGGCTACAATGAGCAGTTCTTC.

This chain connects TRBV19 to TRBJ1-1; D remains unclear. CDR3 length: 13 amino acids. Germline CDR1 and CDR2: LNHDA and SQIVND (reference sequence). V lost 5 bases to trimming and J lost 1 base, with 8 bases between them. The CDR3 here is CASSLYSNTEAFF. CDR3 DNA sequence: TGTGCCAGTAGTTTATACTCGAACACTGAAGCTTTCTTT.

The chain has TRBV11-2 and TRBJ2-7; TRBD2 aligns across 14 bases. The CDR3 sequence is 18 residues long. V shed 5 bases, J shed 0 bases, and the junction held 9 bases outside the gene matches. Germline lookup yields CDR1 SGHAT and CDR2 FQNNGV. The CDR3 loop reads CASSPLTSGRESSYEQYF. The CDR3 nucleotides read TGTGCCAGCAGCCCACTGACTAGCGGGAGGGAAAGCTCCTACGAGCAGTACTTC.

The genes are TRBV11-2 and TRBJ2-2, with D maybe TRBD2 (5 bases). The CDR3 covers 16 residues. Germline assignment: CDR1 SGHAT and CDR2 FQNNGV. Trimming removed 1 base from V and 4 bases from J, with 13 bases in between. In DNA form, the CDR3 reads TGTGCCAGCAGCTTAGGTTCGGCGGGCCGCACCGGGGAGCTGTTTTTT. Translation: CASSLGSAGRTGELFF.

The CDR3 is CASRPGNSGNTIYF. In DNA form, the CDR3 reads TGTGCCAGCAGGCCAGGGAACTCTGGAAACACCATATATTTT. The V gene is TRBV27, the J gene TRBJ1-3; D perhaps matches TRBD1 (5 bases). The V gene's germline CDR1 is MNHEY and CDR2 SMNVEV (reference sequence). The CDR3 sequence is 14 residues long. V was clipped by 6 bases and J by 0 bases, with 9 bases between them.

The chain couples TRBV30 to TRBJ1-4, with D perhaps matching TRBD1 (5 bases). Germline CDR1 GTSNPN, CDR2 SVGIG (reference sequence). This CDR3 contains 16 residues. V gave up 0 bases and J gave up 4 bases, with 15 bases separating them. CDR3 in DNA: TGTGCCTGGAGTGTAGGGTCAGGAAGGGGTAATGAAAAACTGTTTTTT. It is translated as CAWSVGSGRGNEKLFF. Combining the CDR3 with reference TRBV30 and TRBJ1-4 gives the whole variable domain SQTIHQWPATLVQPVGSPLSLECTVEGTSNPNLYWYRQAAGRGLQLLFYSVGIGQISSEVPQNLSASRPQDRQFILSSKKLLLSDSGFYLCAWSVGSGRGNEKLFFGSGTQLSVL.

This sequence joins TRBV6-5 and TRBJ1-2, with D unclear. Trimming cost V 6 bases and J 6 bases, with 8 bases left between them. The CDR3 length is 11 residues. Per the germline V gene, CDR1 is MNHEY and CDR2 is SVGAGI. The CDR3 loop reads CASRTLDGYTF. In DNA form, the CDR3 reads TGTGCCAGCAGGACACTGGATGGCTACACCTTC.

The chain couples TRBV6-1 to TRBJ1-2; D ambiguous. V was shortened by 2 bases and J by 4 bases, with 17 bases between the two germline ends. The V gene's germline CDR1 is MNHNS and CDR2 SASEGT. This CDR3 comprises 16 residues. The CDR3 loop is CASSEFLKQNLYGYTF. CDR3 in DNA: TGTGCCAGCAGTGAATTCCTAAAGCAAAACCTCTATGGCTACACCTTC.

V and J are TRBV28 and TRBJ1-2; 7 bases match TRBD1. This CDR3 comprises 13 residues. The V gene's germline CDR1 is MDHEN and CDR2 SYDVKM. J lost 8 bases, V lost 2 bases, and 5 bases had no gene match. The DNA of the CDR3 is TGTGCCAGCAGTTTAGACAGGGCTAGGGGCTACACCTTC. Its protein product is CASSLDRARGYTF.

This chain connects TRBV27 to TRBJ1-1, with D uncertain. This CDR3 region has 15 residues. The germline V and J ends were trimmed by 5 bases and 0 bases, with 13 bases remaining between them. Germline-derived CDR1 and CDR2 are MNHEY and SMNVEV (reference sequence). CDR3 coding DNA: TGTGCCAGCAGTCCAACCCAGTTGCTGAACACTGAAGCTTTCTTT. This codes for CASSPTQLLNTEAFF.

This rearrangement joins TRBV4-1 to TRBJ2-7; 9 nucleotides match TRBD1. CDR1 and CDR2 from the germline V gene are MGHRA and YSYEKL. The CDR3 has 16 amino acids. Trimming took 3 bases from V and 5 from J; bases not matched to a gene: 11. CDR3 coding DNA: TGCGCCAGCAGCCAGGACGCCGGGACAGGGTTTAACGAGCAGTACTTC. Encoded protein: CASSQDAGTGFNEQYF.

The chain recombines TRBV10-3 with TRBJ1-5, with D maybe TRBD1 (5 bases). CDR1 is ENHRY and CDR2 is SYGVKD in the germline V gene. The CDR3 runs to 13 residues. Trimming shortened V by 3 bases and J by 8 bases, and 11 bases separated the two germline ends. CDR3 sequence reads: CAISDRVQEPQHF. CDR3 nucleotide sequence: TGTGCCATCAGTGACAGGGTGCAGGAGCCCCAGCATTTT.

This chain links TRBV11-2 with TRBJ2-7; 13 nucleotides agree with TRBD2. V lost 4 bases to trimming and J lost 7 bases; unmatched junction nucleotides: 13. Germline V gene sequence: CDR1 SGHAT, CDR2 FQNNGV. The CDR3 extends over 17 amino acids. The CDR3 region has the DNA TGTGCCAGCAGCTCCCTTTCCGGACTAGCGGGAGCTCGGGAGCAGTACTTC. It specifies CASSSLSGLAGAREQYF.

The genes are TRBV5-1 and TRBJ2-2; D might be TRBD1 (5 bases). CDR3 length equals 12 residues. CDR1 and CDR2 from the germline V gene are SGHRS and YFSETQ. The ends were cut back, 7 bases at V and 5 bases at J, with 9 bases in the middle. The DNA for the CDR3 is TGCGCCAGCGCCCAGGGTACCGGGGAGCTGTTTTTT. Protein: CASAQGTGELFF.

The J gene is TRBJ1-5, the V gene TRBV6-1, with D tentatively TRBD1 (5 bases). This CDR3 contains 14 residues. The V end lost 6 bases, the J end lost 7 bases, and 16 bases lay between the germline ends. Per the germline V gene, CDR1 is MNHNS and CDR2 is SASEGT. In nucleotides, the CDR3 is TGTGCCAGCAGAGGTGTTGGGGGAGGACAGCCCCAGCATTTT. Its translation: CASRGVGGGQPQHF.

This clone occurred a few times. V gene TRBV2 combines with J gene TRBJ2-7, with 9 bases identical to TRBD2. CDR3 length: 14 residues. Germline assignment: CDR1 SNHLY and CDR2 FYNNEI. The ends lost 2 bases at V and 2 bases at J; junction bases unmatched: 1. CDR3 coding DNA: TGTGCCAGCAGTGAACTAGCGGGAACCTACGAGCAGTACTTC. Translated: CASSELAGTYEQYF. The full variable domain, in which reference TRBV2 and TRBJ2-7 provide the parts outside the CDR3, is EPEVTQTPSHQVTQMGQEVILRCVPISNHLYFYWYRQILGQKVEFLVSFYNNEISEKSEIFDDQFSVERPDGSNFTLKIRSTKLEDSAMYFCASSELAGTYEQYFGPGTRLTVT.

The genes are TRBV29-1 and TRBJ2-5; 8 bases match TRBD1. The junction had 5 bases not matched to a gene; V was cut back by 2 bases and J by 3 bases. Looked up from germline, CDR1 is SQVTM and CDR2 is ANQGSEA. This CDR3 has 14 amino acids. The chain's CDR3 is CSVEPRTGKETQYF. The CDR3 DNA reads TGCAGCGTTGAACCGAGGACAGGGAAAGAGACCCAGTACTTC.

V is TRBV4-2 and J is TRBJ2-1; TRBD1 aligns across 7 bases. Trimming cost V 0 bases and J 15 bases; bases outside gene matches: 8. This CDR3 has 13 amino acids. From germline, CDR1 is LGHNA and CDR2 YNFKEQ. The DNA of the CDR3 is TGTGCCAGCAGCCAAGATCTACAGGGGCAGGTGTTCTTC. It translates to CASSQDLQGQVFF.

The rearrangement uses TRBV9 and TRBJ2-7; TRBD2 agrees at 10 bases. Germline V gene lookup returns CDR1 SGDLS and CDR2 YYNGEE. J lost 3 bases, V lost 3 bases, and 9 bases had no gene match. The CDR3 is 16 residues long. The CDR3 nucleotides are TGTGCCAGCAGCGCCCAACCGGGACTAGCGCACTACGAGCAGTACTTC. It specifies CASSAQPGLAHYEQYF.

The V and J genes are TRBV2 and TRBJ1-5; no reliable D call. Trimming left V 8 bases short and J 1 base short, with 12 bases between. Germline V CDR1 and CDR2: SNHLY, FYNNEI. This CDR3 spans 14 amino acids. CDR3: CASRNSFSNQPQHF. CDR3 nucleotides: TGTGCCAGCCGCAACAGCTTCAGCAATCAGCCCCAGCATTTT.

The V call is TRBV19, the J call TRBJ1-5, with 8 bases matching TRBD1. With 5 bases clipped from V and 4 bases from J, the junction kept 13 bases outside the gene matches. Germline V gene sequence: CDR1 LNHDA, CDR2 SQIVND (reference sequence). This CDR3 has 17 residues. In DNA form, the CDR3 reads TGTGCCAGTAGTTCCCAAACCGACAGGGGAATGAATCAGCCCCAGCATTTT. Amino acids: CASSSQTDRGMNQPQHF. Together with reference TRBV19 and TRBJ1-5, the CDR3 gives the full variable domain: DGGITQSPKYLFRKEGQNVTLSCEQNLNHDAMYWYRQDPGQGLRLIYYSQIVNDFQKGDIAEGYSVSREKKESFPLTVTSAQKNPTAFYLCASSSQTDRGMNQPQHFGDGTRLSIL.

This sequence joins TRBV4-2 and TRBJ2-2, with D perhaps matching TRBD2 (5 bases). The germline gives CDR1 LGHNA, CDR2 YNFKEQ. Trimming removed 0 bases at V and 15 bases at J, with 17 bases between. The CDR3 is made up of 14 amino acids. The CDR3 DNA reads as TGTGCCAGCAGCCAAGATACGGCGGGTTGGAAGGTGTTTTTT. Protein sequence: CASSQDTAGWKVFF.

A single count supports this clone. The chain joins TRBV30 to TRBJ2-7; maybe TRBD2 (5 bases). Trimming left V 0 bases short and J 2 bases short, with 14 bases between. Germline V lookup: CDR1 GTSNPN, CDR2 SVGIG (reference sequence). CDR3 length: 15 residues. The CDR3 bases are TGTGCCTGGAGTGTACGAGGTTCAGCGGCCTACGAGCAGTACTTC. Its translation: CAWSVRGSAAYEQYF. Variable domain in full (rest from reference TRBV30 and TRBJ2-7): SQTIHQWPATLVQPVGSPLSLECTVEGTSNPNLYWYRQAAGRGLQLLFYSVGIGQISSEVPQNLSASRPQDRQFILSSKKLLLSDSGFYLCAWSVRGSAAYEQYFGPGTRLTVT.

This CDR3 is CASIPPGLRAGELFF. The CDR3 DNA is TGTGCCAGCATACCGCCGGGACTGCGGGCCGGGGAGCTGTTTTTT. The chain joins TRBV6-1 to TRBJ2-2; TRBD2 is a possible D gene (6 bases). Germline assignment: CDR1 MNHNS and CDR2 SASEGT. Trimming left V 7 bases short and J 6 bases short, with 18 bases between. CDR3 length: 15 amino acids.

The chain employs TRBV15 and TRBJ2-3; D call uncertain. Germline V gene lookup returns CDR1 LNHNV and CDR2 YYDKDF (reference sequence). This CDR3 region has 15 residues. The ends were cut back, 5 bases at V and 2 bases at J, with 14 bases in the middle. The CDR3 loop reads CATSGYLEVTDTQYF. The CDR3 DNA sequence: TGTGCCACCAGCGGATACCTAGAGGTCACAGATACGCAGTATTTT.

The chain joins TRBV19 to TRBJ2-7; the match to TRBD2 covers 8 bases. Germline V CDR1 and CDR2: LNHDA, SQIVND (reference sequence). The length of the CDR3 is 17 residues. V shed 1 base and J 1 base; nucleotides not matched to a gene: 9. DNA of the CDR3: TGTGCCAGTAGTATAGGGGGGGCTAGCGGGCGATCCTACGAGCAGTACTTC. It is translated as CASSIGGASGRSYEQYF.

V gene TRBV6-1 combines with J gene TRBJ1-1; 7 bases fit TRBD1. The CDR3 length is 14 residues. CDR1 is MNHNS, CDR2 SASEGT, per germline. J gave up 1 base and V 6 bases, and 5 bases lay outside the gene matches. The CDR3 DNA is TGTGCCAGCAGGCTAACAGGGGCGAACACTGAAGCTTTCTTT. Amino acid sequence: CASRLTGANTEAFF.

The chain has TRBV5-1 and TRBJ1-1, with a possible D match to TRBD1 (6 bases). Trimming left V 2 bases short and J 1 base short, with 18 bases between. Germline values: CDR1 SGHRS, CDR2 YFSETQ. The CDR3 sequence is 17 residues long. The CDR3, as DNA: TGCGCCAGCAGCTTTTTGTCAGGGGTCCTCACGAACACTGAAGCTTTCTTT. Translated, it gives CASSFLSGVLTNTEAFF.

J is TRBJ1-1 and V is TRBV6-6, with a weak D call TRBD1 (5 bases). There are 16 residues in the CDR3. The germline V gene has CDR1 MNHNY and CDR2 SVGAGI (reference sequence). The V gene lost 6 bases and the J gene lost 0 bases, with 17 bases spanning the gap. The chain's CDR3 is CASRIRQSLMNTEAFF. The CDR3 nucleotides read TGTGCCAGCAGGATCCGACAGTCCCTCATGAACACTGAAGCTTTCTTT.